This TCR beta chain was captured in a study of tumor-infiltrating lymphocytes in primary liver carcinoma. Overall study results and limits: Because of bulk unsorted sampling, CD4+ and CD8+ repertoires were not subjected to comparison.

Germline DNA was extracted too, while blood RNA derived from unsorted whole blood. From roughly 0.45 ug total RNA, TCR beta cDNA was generated with a primer in the constant region. Libraries covering TCR beta were generated through three nested multiplex PCR rounds (using a slightly modified ARM-PCR). TCRdb analysed the multiplex PCR reads with MiXCR anew, one entry per CDR3 protein. The sample carries just over 300,000 distinct CDR3 sequences, 50% to 75% recorded once. Note on this clonotype: What it binds is unknown.

Sequencing was carried out using peripheral blood. The TCR comes from a young woman with primary liver carcinoma and hepatitis B virus infection.

For the CDR3, the DNA is TGTGCCAGCACCTTGACAGGGTCCGGAGATACGCAGTATTTT. This sequence encodes CASTLTGSGDTQYF. The V call is TRBV12-3 or TRBV12-4, the J call TRBJ2-3, with TRBD1 matching 7 bases. This CDR3 spans 14 amino acids. Unmatched junction bases numbered 9, after V lost 7 bases and J lost 5 bases.